This record concerns one T cell receptor (beta chain) sequence. Its antigen has not been determined. No qualities accompany the bases; no much larger clone lies one base away. The CDR3 goes from the cysteine to the phenylalanine over 14 residues. The sequence is cut down to CDR3 DNA, 42 bases in frame from base 1. Deletion took 0 bases off V and 3 bases off J, with a span of 8 bases between the germline ends. The germline V gene (reference sequence) specifies LNHNV as CDR1 and YYDKDF as CDR2. The sample is drawn from a study of response to subunit inactivated influenza vaccine (dated by TCRdb to the late 2010s). A note on the overall study: To follow how T cells responded to a trivalent subunit inactivated influenza vaccine, the researchers relied on deep quantitative profiling of the T cell receptor repertoire. Beyond this particular receptor, the publication reports: It was suggested by the authors that each seasonal influenza vaccination may recruit only a limited number of new T cells.

The method was RT-PCR. Sequencing relied on an Illumina HiSeq 2500. TCRdb reprocessed the public reads (quality trimming at Q25 with fastp, clone calling with MiXCR) and kept in-frame beta chains. One record per CDR3 amino acid sequence lists the most common genes and DNA. A total of 450,000 to 700,000 distinct CDR3 sequences appear in this sample, 11% to 15% of them only once. The biggest ten clones account for more than 9.5% of the sample. Rearrangement joined TRBV15 to TRBJ1-1, and the D gene may be TRBD1, 5 bases matching. The TCR originated in a man aged 50 or older who received an inactivated influenza vaccine. Donor details come from another sample of the same person, matched by shared clones. Here the sequenced sample was PBMCs from blood, taken 12 days after vaccination. CDR3 loop: CATSRDGRDTEAFF. The DNA reads TGTGCCACCAGCAGAGATGGCAGGGACACTGAAGCTTTCTTT. Joined to the reference TRBV15 and TRBJ1-1 proteins, this CDR3 gives the full variable domain: DAMVIQNPRYQVTQFGKPVTLSCSQTLNHNVMYWYQQKSSQAPKLLFHYYDKDFNNEADTPDNFQSRRPNTSFCFLDIRSPGLGDTAMYLCATSRDGRDTEAFFGQGTRLTVV.